Each of the 5 T cell receptor beta chains below was sequenced from the same sample in a study of T cells in Graves' hyperthyroidism and ophthalmopathy. RNA transcripts served as the template for amplifying TCR beta CDR3 regions. The HTBI primer set served for first-round RT-PCR of the TCR CDR3. TCRdb ran MiXCR on the multiplex PCR reads and lists one entry per CDR3 protein. The sample has more than 500,000 distinct CDR3 sequences, approximately 14% seen once. Material: blood. The receptors were sampled from a woman aged 40 to 55 with Graves' hyperthyroidism.

The chain couples TRBV12-3 or TRBV12-4 to TRBJ2-3; 7 nucleotides line up with TRBD2. V lost 6 bases, J lost 2 bases, and 8 bases stayed unmatched. This CDR3 has 15 residues. The CDR3 nucleotides read TGTGCCAGCAGCTTGGGGAGGGGCAACACAGATACGCAGTATTTT. This gives the protein CASSLGRGNTDTQYF.

This clonotype was seen ten or more times. The chain employs TRBV7-9 and TRBJ2-3; tentative D call: TRBD2 (6 bases). CDR1 and CDR2 (germline): SEHNR, FQNEAQ (reference sequence). V was shortened by 5 bases and J by 0 bases, with 12 bases between the two germline ends. The CDR3 consists of 15 residues. CDR3 sequence reads: CASSGTRDSTDTQYF. CDR3 nucleotide sequence: TGTGCCAGCAGCGGGACTCGAGATAGCACAGATACGCAGTATTTT.

This clonotype was detected ten times or more. The J gene is TRBJ1-2, the V gene TRBV28; 9 bases are a match to TRBD1. V shed 7 bases and J 4 bases; nucleotides not matched to a gene: 7. This CDR3 region has 14 residues. Per the germline V gene, CDR1 is MDHEN and CDR2 is SYDVKM. The chain's CDR3 is CASTGTGLGYGYTF. CDR3 coding DNA: TGTGCCAGCACCGGGACAGGGCTTGGCTATGGCTACACCTTC.

This clonotype was recorded at least ten times. V is TRBV18 and J is TRBJ1-1; possible D gene TRBD1, 6 bases. V was pared by 5 bases and J by 3 bases, with 22 bases between. The CDR3 spans 17 residues. Germline lookup yields CDR1 KGHSH and CDR2 LQKENI. CDR3 protein: CASSLRRVQGADTEAFF. In DNA form, the CDR3 reads TGTGCCAGCTCATTGAGGAGAGTACAGGGCGCAGACACTGAAGCTTTCTTT.

This clonotype was seen repeatedly, ten times or more. The rearrangement links TRBV24-1 to TRBJ2-2, with D tentatively TRBD1 or TRBD2 (5 bases each). Germline CDR1 reads KGHDR; CDR2 reads SFDVKD. The CDR3 covers 16 residues. Deletions cut 3 bases from V and 5 bases from J, with 15 bases between. CDR3 coding DNA: TGTGCCACCAGTGATCCCCTCGGGGCGCCAACCGGGGAGCTGTTTTTT. It is translated as CATSDPLGAPTGELFF.